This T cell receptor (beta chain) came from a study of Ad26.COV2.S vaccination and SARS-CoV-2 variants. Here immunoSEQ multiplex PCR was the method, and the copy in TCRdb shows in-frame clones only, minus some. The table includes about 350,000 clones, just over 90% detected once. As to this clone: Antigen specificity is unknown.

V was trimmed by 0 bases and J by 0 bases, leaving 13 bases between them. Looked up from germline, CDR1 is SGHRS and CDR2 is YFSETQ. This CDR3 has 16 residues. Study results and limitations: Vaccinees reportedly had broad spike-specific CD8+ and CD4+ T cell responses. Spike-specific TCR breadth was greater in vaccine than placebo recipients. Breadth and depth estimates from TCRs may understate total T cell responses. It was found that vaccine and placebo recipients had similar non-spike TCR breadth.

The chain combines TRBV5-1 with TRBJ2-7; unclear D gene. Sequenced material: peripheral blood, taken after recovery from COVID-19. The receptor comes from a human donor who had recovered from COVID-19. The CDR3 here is CASSLGAGQNSYEQYF. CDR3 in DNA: TGCGCCAGCAGCTTGGGAGCTGGGCAGAACTCCTACGAGCAGTACTTC.